The 18 T cell receptor beta chains given below trace back to one sample, sequenced in a study of blood T cell repertoires in COVID-19. The assay was immunoSEQ multiplex PCR, and TCRdb's table has in-frame clones only and misses some. The sample carries approximately 110,000 clones, 85% to 90% recorded once. Source material: peripheral blood. These receptors were taken from a man aged 50-59 years with acute or convalescent COVID-19.

The CDR3 DNA sequence: TGTGCCACCAGCAGAGTGGACAGGGGCTTTGAAGCTTTCTTT. Translated: CATSRVDRGFEAFF. The chain carries TRBV15 and TRBJ1-1, with 9 positions matching TRBD1. CDR3 size: 14 residues. V was clipped by 1 base and J by 7 bases; unmatched bases: 4. CDR1 LNHNV and CDR2 YYDKDF come from the germline V gene (reference sequence).

The rearrangement joins TRBV6-5 to TRBJ1-1; D is unclear. The CDR3 sequence is 16 residues long. The V end was cut by 0 bases, the J end by 2 bases, with 13 bases between. The germline CDR1 and CDR2 sequences are MNHEY and SVGAGI. The DNA for the CDR3 is TGTGCCAGCAGTTACTCGGCAGGTTACTTTAACACTGAAGCTTTCTTT. It translates to CASSYSAGYFNTEAFF.

This chain links TRBV19 with TRBJ1-1; D uncertain. This CDR3 region has 13 residues. CDR1 and CDR2 (germline): LNHDA, SQIVND (reference sequence). Trimming cost V 5 bases and J 4 bases, with 11 bases left between them. CDR3: CASSDQEGTEAFF. Written as DNA, the CDR3 is TGTGCCAGTAGTGATCAGGAGGGCACTGAAGCTTTCTTT. The whole variable domain, remainder taken from reference TRBV19 and TRBJ1-1, is DGGITQSPKYLFRKEGQNVTLSCEQNLNHDAMYWYRQDPGQGLRLIYYSQIVNDFQKGDIAEGYSVSREKKESFPLTVTSAQKNPTAFYLCASSDQEGTEAFFGQGTRLTVV.

This clone was seen a few times. CDR3 loop: CASSLSGQSSSPLHF. As DNA, the CDR3 is TGTGCCAGCAGCTTATCTGGCCAGTCCTCCTCACCCCTCCACTTT. The chain links TRBV7-6 to TRBJ1-6; D remains unclear. This CDR3 region has 15 residues. Trimming cost V 2 bases and J 10 bases, with 15 bases left between them. Germline CDR1 is SGHVS and CDR2 is FNYEAQ.

Only one count was recorded for this clone. The chain combines TRBV24-1 with TRBJ1-3; D remains ambiguous. Deletions cut 3 bases from V and 3 bases from J, with 14 bases between. Germline lookup yields CDR1 KGHDR and CDR2 SFDVKD. CDR3 length: 16 residues. CDR3: CATSDGSGRFGNTIYF. The CDR3, as DNA: TGTGCCACCAGTGATGGATCTGGGCGCTTTGGAAACACCATATATTTT.

CDR3 protein: CATSDPGTGSEKLFF. CDR3 coding DNA: TGTGCCACCAGTGATCCCGGGACAGGATCTGAAAAACTGTTTTTT. The chain has TRBV24-1 and TRBJ1-4, with 8 bases matching TRBD1. The CDR3 totals 15 residues. Germline CDR1 KGHDR, CDR2 SFDVKD. J was trimmed by 7 bases and V by 3 bases; bases with no gene match: 6.

The genes are TRBV6-2 or TRBV6-3 and TRBJ1-6, with D hard to call. V shed 0 bases and J shed 9 bases, with 9 bases lying between them. The CDR3 has 14 amino acids. Germline-derived CDR1 and CDR2 are MNHEY and SVGEGT. The DNA for the CDR3 is TGTGCCAGCAGTTACTCGACTAGGAGTTCACCCCTCCACTTT. Translated: CASSYSTRSSPLHF.

V and J are TRBV5-4 and TRBJ2-7; 9 bases match TRBD2. There are 14 residues in the CDR3. Trimming removed 4 bases from V and 7 bases from J; junction bases left unmatched: 9. Germline CDR1 and CDR2: SGHNT and YYREEE (reference sequence). The CDR3 DNA reads TGTGCCAGCAGCCCCACGGGGGGACTAGCAGAGCAGTACTTC. The encoded protein is CASSPTGGLAEQYF.

The gene calls are TRBV10-1 and TRBJ1-1; D uncertain. V was trimmed by 4 bases and J by 5 bases, leaving 11 bases between them. There are 13 residues in the CDR3. CDR1 and CDR2 (germline): WNHNN, SYGVQD (reference sequence). The CDR3 DNA reads TGCGCCAGCAGTGTGGGCCTCGAGACTGAAGCTTTCTTT. As protein: CASSVGLETEAFF.

J is TRBJ2-2 and V is TRBV7-3, with unresolved D. The V and J ends lost 2 bases and 4 bases respectively, with 8 bases between them. This CDR3 has 14 amino acids. Germline V gene sequence: CDR1 SGHTA, CDR2 FQGTGA. The CDR3: CASSLATLTGELFF. Written as DNA, the CDR3 is TGTGCCAGCAGCTTAGCCACTCTCACCGGGGAGCTGTTTTTT.

The chain links TRBV2 to TRBJ2-7; 7 nucleotides align to TRBD2. The length of the CDR3 is 13 residues. V dropped 6 bases and J dropped 2; count of bases not matched to a gene: 4. The germline V gene encodes CDR1 SNHLY and CDR2 FYNNEI. The CDR3 coding sequence is TGTGCCAGCAGACGCGGGAGCACCTACGAGCAGTACTTC. Its translation: CASRRGSTYEQYF.

This clone appeared once. The chain carries TRBV2 and TRBJ1-2; 8 bases are shared with TRBD1. Germline V gives CDR1 SNHLY, CDR2 FYNNEI. This CDR3 is built from 16 residues. Unmatched junction bases numbered 12, after V lost 6 bases and J lost 3 bases. CDR3 DNA sequence: TGTGCCAGCAGCGGACAGGGAGCCCCCCGAGACTATGGCTACACCTTC. It is translated as CASSGQGAPRDYGYTF.

The chain has TRBV18 and TRBJ2-7, with 9 positions matching TRBD1. CDR1 and CDR2 from the germline V gene are KGHSH and LQKENI. The CDR3 totals 16 residues. J lost 5 bases, V lost 0 bases, and 8 bases had no gene match. The CDR3 loop is CASSPPSGTGNNEQYF. The CDR3 coding sequence is TGTGCCAGCTCACCACCGTCCGGGACAGGGAACAACGAGCAGTACTTC.

In this sample, this clone turned up once. This chain links TRBV4-1 with TRBJ2-3, with 12 bases matching TRBD2. The junction had 8 bases not matched to a gene; V was cut back by 0 bases and J by 7 bases. From germline, CDR1 is MGHRA and CDR2 YSYEKL. The CDR3 runs 17 residues. CDR3 loop: CASSQDPASGGVNTQYF. The CDR3 DNA reads as TGCGCCAGCAGCCAAGATCCGGCTAGCGGGGGGGTAAATACGCAGTATTTT.

The J gene is TRBJ2-7, the V gene TRBV6-6, with TRBD2 matching over 8 bases. This CDR3 region has 15 residues. Germline assignment: CDR1 MNHNY and CDR2 SVGAGI (reference sequence). Trimming cost V 1 base and J 3 bases; bases outside gene matches: 5. DNA for the CDR3: TGTGCCAGCAGTTACTTCCAGCGGGAGAACTACGAGCAGTACTTC. It codes for CASSYFQRENYEQYF.

This rearrangement joins TRBV19 to TRBJ1-6; 7 nucleotides match TRBD1. CDR3 length equals 14 residues. J was trimmed by 4 bases and V by 8 bases; bases with no gene match: 5. Germline CDR1 reads LNHDA; CDR2 reads SQIVND (reference sequence). CDR3 DNA sequence: TGTGCCAGTTCCGGGACAGCTTATAATTCACCCCTCCACTTT. Translating gives CASSGTAYNSPLHF.

The chain has TRBV10-2 and TRBJ2-7; possibly TRBD2 for D (6 bases). Trimming removed 6 bases from V and 4 bases from J, with 16 bases in between. The CDR3 loop spans 14 amino acids. The germline V gene encodes CDR1 WSHSY and CDR2 SAAADI. The CDR3 DNA reads TGCGCCAGCAGCCCGGGACTGGCGACTTACGAGCAGTACTTC. It specifies CASSPGLATYEQYF.

The chain employs TRBV10-3 and TRBJ2-7, with D unclear. The V end was cut by 0 bases, the J end by 3 bases, with 6 bases between. Per the germline V gene, CDR1 is ENHRY and CDR2 is SYGVKD. There are 13 residues in the CDR3. In DNA form, the CDR3 reads TGTGCCATCAGTGAGTCTACAGACTACGAGCAGTACTTC. It yields the protein CAISESTDYEQYF.